A single sample is the source of the 32 T cell receptor beta chains below, sequenced in a study of identical twins. One entry per CDR3 protein, called by TCRdb with MiXCR from the 5' RACE reads. The data show around 230,000 distinct CDR3 sequences, around 10% seen once. Sequenced: memory (CD45RO+) T cells sorted from blood. The source of these receptors is a woman under 30 in good health.

The gene calls are TRBV3-1 and TRBJ1-5; D unresolved. CDR3 length: 14 residues. Germline CDR1 is LGHDT and CDR2 is YNNKEL (reference sequence). V was cut by 0 bases and J by 7 bases, with 10 bases left in between. The CDR3 DNA follows: TGTGCCAGCAGCCAAGAAAGGGTGGTGCAGCCCCAGCATTTT. Encoded protein: CASSQERVVQPQHF.

Here the CDR3 reads CASSPGLETQYF. CDR3 DNA sequence: TGTGCCAGCAGCCCGGGGTTGGAGACCCAGTACTTC. The genes are TRBV7-8 and TRBJ2-5; D possibly corresponds to TRBD2 (5 bases). There are 12 residues in the CDR3. The germline V gene has CDR1 SGHVS and CDR2 FQNEAQ. Trimming removed 5 bases from V and 5 bases from J, with 9 bases in between.

This clonotype came up a few times. The chain joins TRBV7-2 to TRBJ2-1, with D maybe TRBD2 (5 bases). Trimming took 0 bases from V and 3 from J, leaving 9 bases between them. The V gene's germline CDR1 is SGHTA and CDR2 FQGNSA. The CDR3 is 15 residues long. The CDR3 spells CASSLANRDYNEQFF. CDR3 coding DNA: TGTGCCAGCAGCTTAGCAAACCGGGACTACAATGAGCAGTTCTTC.

This clonotype was found a few times. The chain combines TRBV9 with TRBJ1-1; possibly TRBD1 for D (6 bases). CDR3 length: 15 residues. CDR1 is SGDLS and CDR2 is YYNGEE in the germline V gene. V lost 2 bases, J lost 3 bases, and 14 bases lay in between. The CDR3 reads CASSVGRTVDTEAFF. CDR3 in DNA: TGTGCCAGCAGCGTGGGGAGGACAGTCGACACTGAAGCTTTCTTT.

This clonotype was counted between two and nine times. In nucleotides, the CDR3 is TGTGCCAGCTGGCCAGGGGGCGCCCCCTACGAGCAGTACTTC. It translates to CASWPGGAPYEQYF. V gene TRBV12-3 or TRBV12-4 combines with J gene TRBJ2-7, with 8 bases lining up with TRBD1. This CDR3 spans 14 amino acids. V lost 8 bases and J lost 2; bases outside the gene matches: 8.

This clonotype was seen at least ten times. V and J are TRBV20-1 and TRBJ2-7; the D call may be TRBD1 or TRBD2 (5 bases each). CDR3 length: 14 residues. Germline assignment: CDR1 DFQATT and CDR2 SNEGSKA (reference sequence). Trimming shortened V by 5 bases and J by 2 bases, and 16 bases separated the two germline ends. Here the CDR3 DNA reads TGCAGTGCTGGAAGTGGGGGACGTACCTACGAGCAGTACTTC. This encodes CSAGSGGRTYEQYF.

This clonotype was seen repeatedly, ten times or more. The CDR3 nucleotides read TGTGCCACCAGCAGGCACGGGACAATCAATGAGCAGTTCTTC. This sequence encodes CATSRHGTINEQFF. V and J are TRBV15 and TRBJ2-1, with TRBD1 as a possible D gene (6 bases). There are 14 residues in the CDR3. Germline V gives CDR1 LNHNV, CDR2 YYDKDF (reference sequence). The V gene lost 3 bases and the J gene lost 6 bases, with 12 bases spanning the gap.

This sequence joins TRBV5-1 and TRBJ1-4; D not certain. The germline gives CDR1 SGHRS, CDR2 YFSETQ. The CDR3 has 13 residues. V lost 1 base and J lost 6, with 7 bases in between. This CDR3 reads CASSLRPHEKLFF. The DNA of the CDR3 is TGCGCCAGCAGCTTGCGACCCCATGAAAAACTGTTTTTT.

CDR3 amino acids: CSARVFAGSYEQYF. The CDR3 DNA sequence: TGCAGTGCTAGAGTGTTTGCGGGATCCTACGAGCAGTACTTC. The J gene is TRBJ2-7, the V gene TRBV20-1, with D possibly TRBD2 on 6 matching bases. CDR1 DFQATT and CDR2 SNEGSKA come from the germline V gene (reference sequence). The CDR3 has 14 amino acids. V was pared by 1 base and J by 1 base, with 11 bases between.

Ten or more counts support this clonotype. The J gene is TRBJ2-1, the V gene TRBV6-2 or TRBV6-3; weak D call: TRBD1 (5 bases). The CDR3 loop spans 14 amino acids. The germline V and J ends were trimmed by 5 bases and 8 bases, with 16 bases remaining between them. Germline CDR1 is MNHEY and CDR2 is SVGEGT. The CDR3 loop is CASSHRGWGYEQFF. CDR3 bases: TGTGCCAGCAGTCACAGAGGTTGGGGCTATGAGCAGTTCTTC.

The sample holds many counts of this clonotype. CDR3 sequence: CSARALTSGVSYNEQFF. DNA for the CDR3: TGCAGTGCTAGAGCCTTGACTAGCGGGGTCTCCTACAATGAGCAGTTCTTC. V gene TRBV20-1 combines with J gene TRBJ2-1; 11 bases fit TRBD2. Germline-derived CDR1 and CDR2 are DFQATT and SNEGSKA (reference sequence). The V and J ends lost 1 base and 0 bases, in that order; junction bases with no gene match: 5. The CDR3 covers 17 residues.

In its sample, this clonotype was seen many times. This sequence joins TRBV20-1 and TRBJ2-7, with 8 bases matching TRBD1. The V segment lost 6 bases and the J segment 6 bases; nucleotides outside the gene matches: 10. The CDR3 has 13 amino acids. Germline V lookup: CDR1 DFQATT, CDR2 SNEGSKA (reference sequence). The CDR3 nucleotides read TGCAGTGCGCCGGACAGGGATGGAGGCGAGCAGTACTTC. Translating it yields CSAPDRDGGEQYF.

This clonotype was counted ten times or more. This chain connects TRBV3-1 to TRBJ2-5; D not certain. V lost 5 bases, J lost 2 bases, and 3 bases lay in between. CDR1 and CDR2 from the germline V gene are LGHDT and YNNKEL (reference sequence). The CDR3 sequence is 11 residues long. The CDR3 coding sequence is TGTGCCAGCAGCATACAAGAGACCCAGTACTTC. Translating gives CASSIQETQYF.

This clonotype was recorded many times. The CDR3 spells CASSQDLAATDYTQYF. CDR3 nucleotide sequence: TGTGCCAGCAGCCAAGATCTAGCGGCGACAGATTATACGCAGTATTTT. The gene calls are TRBV3-1 and TRBJ2-3; 7 positions match TRBD2. In germline, CDR1 is LGHDT, CDR2 YNNKEL (reference sequence). The V and J ends lost 0 bases and 7 bases, in that order; junction bases with no gene match: 10. CDR3 length equals 16 residues.

The sample holds a few counts of this clonotype. The chain carries TRBV20-1 and TRBJ1-2; D remains ambiguous. The V gene's germline CDR1 is DFQATT and CDR2 SNEGSKA (reference sequence). CDR3 length: 14 residues. V lost 1 base and J 3 bases, leaving 12 bases between the germline ends. In DNA, the CDR3 is TGCAGTGCTAGAGTTACCGGACGGCACTATGGCTACACCTTC. Its protein is CSARVTGRHYGYTF.

This clonotype appeared a few times. The chain is built from TRBV27 and TRBJ2-7, with D tentatively TRBD2 (5 bases). The CDR3 length is 15 residues. V was shortened by 6 bases and J by 4 bases, with 19 bases between the two germline ends. Germline CDR1 is MNHEY and CDR2 is SMNVEV (reference sequence). In DNA, the CDR3 is TGTGCCAGCAGACCACGGGGTTCCGCGCCTTACGAGCAGTACTTC. Translating gives CASRPRGSAPYEQYF.

This clonotype appeared a few times. The chain employs TRBV6-2 or TRBV6-3 and TRBJ2-1, with 11 nucleotides matching TRBD2. After removal of 6 bases from V and 7 bases from J, the junction contained 8 bases not matched to a gene. The germline V gene has CDR1 MNHEY and CDR2 SVGEGT. This CDR3 is built from 15 residues. CDR3 loop: CASRVAGGLGNEQFF. DNA of the CDR3: TGTGCCAGCAGAGTAGCGGGAGGGCTTGGAAATGAGCAGTTCTTC.

On this clonotype itself: The junction shows a germline mismatch at one end, possibly a read error. The genes are TRBV11-2 and TRBJ2-5; the match to TRBD2 covers 14 bases. The V gene's germline CDR1 is SGHAT and CDR2 FQNNGV. The CDR3 runs 15 residues. The CDR3, as DNA: TGTGCCAGCGGCTTACGGACTAGCGGGGGGGAGACCCAGTACTTC. Protein: CASGLRTSGGETQYF.

The sample holds a few counts of this clonotype. This chain links TRBV20-1 with TRBJ2-7; D is possibly TRBD2 (7 bases). V was shortened by 7 bases and J by 3 bases, with 22 bases between the two germline ends. This CDR3 has 15 amino acids. Germline V gene lookup returns CDR1 DFQATT and CDR2 SNEGSKA (reference sequence). CDR3 residues: CSGGGYSGFIYEQYF. As DNA, the CDR3 is TGCAGTGGAGGGGGGTATAGCGGGTTCATCTACGAGCAGTACTTC.

This clonotype was counted only a few times. The chain is built from TRBV4-2 and TRBJ1-6, with D perhaps TRBD1 (5 bases). V lost 4 bases to trimming and J lost 10 bases, with 17 bases between them. Per the germline V gene, CDR1 is LGHNA and CDR2 is YNFKEQ. CDR3 length: 15 amino acids. The CDR3 sequence is CASSPRPGEESPLHF. The CDR3 nucleotides are TGTGCCAGCAGCCCCCGCCCGGGGGAGGAGTCACCCCTCCACTTT.

The chain joins TRBV5-1 to TRBJ2-3, with TRBD2 matching 7 bases. After removal of 0 bases from V and 3 bases from J, the junction contained 10 bases not matched to a gene. This CDR3 spans 17 amino acids. The germline gives CDR1 SGHRS, CDR2 YFSETQ. The DNA for the CDR3 is TGCGCCAGCAGCTTGGCCCCGGGAGGCGGGAGAACAGATACGCAGTATTTT. This gives the protein CASSLAPGGGRTDTQYF.

V and J are TRBV4-3 and TRBJ2-1; D gene ambiguous. The CDR3 runs 16 residues. CDR1 is LGHNA and CDR2 is YSLEER in the germline V gene. With 1 base removed from V and 7 bases from J, the gap between germline ends came to 17 bases. The CDR3 sequence is CASSQGHLGRRNEQFF. The CDR3 region has the DNA TGCGCCAGCAGCCAAGGTCATTTGGGCAGGCGAAATGAGCAGTTCTTC.

This clonotype was seen many times. V is TRBV29-1 and J is TRBJ2-3; 7 bases map to TRBD1. Germline CDR1 reads SQVTM; CDR2 reads ANQGSEA. This CDR3 has 15 amino acids. V shed 8 bases and J 5 bases; nucleotides not matched to a gene: 16. CDR3 in DNA: TGCAGCATAACCGGGACAGCTAGAGGATTAGATACGCAGTATTTT. This translates into CSITGTARGLDTQYF.

This clonotype was seen a few times. A read error may account for a junction end that differs from germline. This chain links TRBV20-1 with TRBJ1-3; TRBD1 is a possible D gene (6 bases). In germline, CDR1 is DFQATT, CDR2 SNEGSKA (reference sequence). The CDR3 has 14 residues. CDR3 bases: TGCAGTGCTGGAGACAGGAATCCTGGAAACACCATATATTTT. Translating it yields CSAGDRNPGNTIYF.

The rearrangement joins TRBV19 to TRBJ2-7; 9 positions agree with TRBD1. V was clipped by 2 bases and J by 3 bases; unmatched bases: 5. The CDR3 runs to 15 residues. The germline V gene encodes CDR1 LNHDA and CDR2 SQIVND (reference sequence). CDR3 in amino acids: CASSIFGTGSYEQYF. CDR3 DNA: TGTGCCAGTAGTATATTCGGGACAGGGAGCTACGAGCAGTACTTC.

The gene calls are TRBV11-3 and TRBJ2-6, with TRBD1 identical over 8 bases. J gave up 2 bases and V 6 bases, and 3 bases lay outside the gene matches. The CDR3 is made up of 15 amino acids. Germline CDR1 reads SGHNT; CDR2 reads YENEEA. CDR3: CASRSGGAGANVLTF. The CDR3 bases are TGTGCCAGCAGGTCAGGGGGCGCTGGGGCCAACGTCCTGACTTTC.

This clonotype was seen many times. The V gene is TRBV11-1, the J gene TRBJ2-7; D is possibly TRBD1 or TRBD2 (6 bases each). The CDR3 sequence is 15 residues long. The V gene's germline CDR1 is SGHAT and CDR2 FQDESV (reference sequence). V was pared by 5 bases and J by 4 bases, with 18 bases between. DNA for the CDR3: TGTGCCAGCAGCCCGGTAGGAGGGGGAAATTACGAGCAGTACTTC. Its translation: CASSPVGGGNYEQYF. Together with reference TRBV11-1 and TRBJ2-7, the CDR3 gives the full variable domain: EAEVAQSPRYKITEKSQAVAFWCDPISGHATLYWYRQILGQGPELLVQFQDESVVDDSQLPKDRFSAERLKGVDSTLKIQPAELGDSAMYLCASSPVGGGNYEQYFGPGTRLTVT.

The V and J genes are TRBV20-1 and TRBJ2-3, with 15 bases lining up with TRBD2. The germline gives CDR1 DFQATT, CDR2 SNEGSKA (reference sequence). Trimming cost V 3 bases and J 7 bases; bases outside gene matches: 8. This CDR3 spans 16 amino acids. Here the CDR3 reads CSASGTSGGMLYTQYF. DNA of the CDR3: TGCAGTGCTAGCGGGACTAGCGGGGGGATGTTATATACGCAGTATTTT.

The rearrangement links TRBV13 to TRBJ2-7; the match to TRBD1 covers 9 bases. The CDR3 spans 14 residues. Per the germline V gene, CDR1 is PRHDT and CDR2 is FYEKMQ (reference sequence). Losses at the gene ends were 5 bases for V and 3 bases for J; bases not matched to a gene: 5. Written as DNA, the CDR3 is TGTGCCAGCAGCCGGGACAGGGCTCTCTACGAGCAGTACTTC. Amino acid sequence: CASSRDRALYEQYF.

V and J are TRBV5-6 and TRBJ1-2; 8 bases are shared with TRBD1. Germline trimming cut 1 base from V and 7 bases from J; bases unmatched to any gene: 3. Germline CDR1 SGHDT, CDR2 YYEEEE. This CDR3 has 13 amino acids. The CDR3 reads CASSLLQGGGYTF. The CDR3 DNA reads TGTGCCAGCAGCTTGTTACAGGGGGGTGGCTACACCTTC.

This sequence joins TRBV20-1 and TRBJ2-5; TRBD2 might be the D (6 bases). V dropped 3 bases and J dropped 2 bases, with 10 bases sitting between them. The CDR3 length is 13 residues. Germline V CDR1 and CDR2: DFQATT, SNEGSKA (reference sequence). CDR3 sequence reads: CSARASVQETQYF. In DNA, the CDR3 is TGCAGTGCTAGGGCTAGCGTACAAGAGACCCAGTACTTC.

This clonotype was seen repeatedly, ten times or more. The J gene is TRBJ1-1, the V gene TRBV12-3 or TRBV12-4, with TRBD1 identical over 11 bases. The CDR3 totals 15 residues. The ends lost 7 bases at V and 5 bases at J; junction bases unmatched: 9. CDR3 residues: CASTSGQGARTEAFF. CDR3 nucleotide sequence: TGTGCCAGCACCTCAGGACAGGGGGCTAGAACTGAAGCTTTCTTT.